What follows is one TCR beta chain and its context. A much larger clonotype is one base distant, so this may be a read error. The record originates from a study of blood T cells in healthy people across ages. Ranging in age from roughly 6 to 95, the donors were healthy Caucasian individuals from Russia. Combining a sample-barcoded 5' primer with a J-beta primer mix, a second PCR ran for 7 to 11 cycles. Using its own MiXCR run on the 5' RACE reads, TCRdb lists one record per CDR3 protein. The sample lists hundreds of thousands of distinct CDR3 sequences; approximately 47% were seen once. There are 17 residues in the CDR3. The V gene lost 0 bases and the J gene lost 6 bases, with 17 bases spanning the gap. Germline-derived CDR1 and CDR2 are MNHEY and SVGAGI.

Sequences were obtained from blood. The sequence derives from a man aged 55 to 70 in good health. The chain employs TRBV6-5 and TRBJ2-2; D call uncertain. CDR3 protein: CASSYSVARGLAGELFF. CDR3 nucleotides: TGTGCCAGCAGTTACTCGGTTGCTCGAGGTTTAGCCGGGGAGCTGTTTTTT.